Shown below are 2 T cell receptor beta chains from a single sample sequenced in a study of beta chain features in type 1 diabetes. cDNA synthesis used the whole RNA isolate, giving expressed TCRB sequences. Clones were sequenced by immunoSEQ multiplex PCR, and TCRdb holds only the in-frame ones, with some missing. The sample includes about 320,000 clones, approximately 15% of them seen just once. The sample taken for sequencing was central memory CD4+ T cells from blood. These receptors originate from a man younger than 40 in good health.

The CDR3 coding sequence is TGTGCCAGCAGCCTCTTCGGGGCCAAGTCCTACGAGCAGTACTTC. Translating gives CASSLFGAKSYEQYF. This chain joins TRBV7-9 and TRBJ2-7; D possibly matches TRBD1 or TRBD2 (5 bases each). The CDR3 covers 15 residues. Germline V gene data show CDR1 as SEHNR and CDR2 as FQNEAQ (reference sequence). The V gene lost 5 bases and the J gene lost 1 base, with 15 bases spanning the gap.

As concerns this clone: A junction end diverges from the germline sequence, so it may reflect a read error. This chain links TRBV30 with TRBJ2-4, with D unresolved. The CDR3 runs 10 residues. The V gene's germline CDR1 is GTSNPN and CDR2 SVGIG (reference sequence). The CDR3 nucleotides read TGTGCCTGGGGTGTGAGCATTCAGTACTTC. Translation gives CAWGVSIQYF.